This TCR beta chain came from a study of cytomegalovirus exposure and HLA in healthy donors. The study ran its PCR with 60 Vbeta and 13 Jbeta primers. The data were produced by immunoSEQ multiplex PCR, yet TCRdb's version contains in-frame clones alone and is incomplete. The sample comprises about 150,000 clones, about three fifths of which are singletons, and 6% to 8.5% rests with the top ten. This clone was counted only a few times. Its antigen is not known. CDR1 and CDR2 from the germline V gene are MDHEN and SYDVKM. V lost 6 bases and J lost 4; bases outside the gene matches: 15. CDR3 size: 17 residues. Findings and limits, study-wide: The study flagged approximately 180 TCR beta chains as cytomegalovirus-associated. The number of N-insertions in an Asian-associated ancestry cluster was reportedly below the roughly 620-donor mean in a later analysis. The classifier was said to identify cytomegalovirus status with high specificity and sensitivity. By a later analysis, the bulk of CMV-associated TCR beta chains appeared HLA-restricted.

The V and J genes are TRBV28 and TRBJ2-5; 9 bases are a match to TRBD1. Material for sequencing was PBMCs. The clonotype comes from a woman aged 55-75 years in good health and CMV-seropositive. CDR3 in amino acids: CASSLPTGTGYGETQYF. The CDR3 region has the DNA TGTGCCAGCAGCTTACCGACCGGGACAGGGTACGGAGAGACCCAGTACTTC.